The 9 T cell receptor beta chains below come from one sample, sequenced in a study of identical twins. MiXCR was run by TCRdb on the 5' RACE reads, yielding one entry per CDR3 protein. Among approximately 140,000 distinct CDR3 sequences listed, 3% to 4.5% were seen once. Source material: memory T cells sorted from blood. The receptors stem from a man aged 18 to 29 in good health.

This clonotype was seen at least ten times. The chain carries TRBV7-2 and TRBJ1-3; D ambiguous. CDR1 and CDR2 from the germline V gene are SGHTA and FQGNSA. The germline V and J ends were trimmed by 1 base and 6 bases, with 4 bases remaining between them. This CDR3 spans 12 amino acids. The CDR3 loop is CASSLDINTIYF. CDR3 DNA: TGTGCCAGCAGCTTAGATATAAACACCATATATTTT.

This clonotype was recorded many times. CDR3 in DNA: TGTGCCAGCAGTTTAGGGGTAGCGGGCTTACAAGAGACCCAGTACTTC. Its protein is CASSLGVAGLQETQYF. This rearrangement joins TRBV28 to TRBJ2-5, with 7 bases matching TRBD2. Germline loops: CDR1 MDHEN, CDR2 SYDVKM. Trimming took 2 bases from V and 2 from J; bases not matched to a gene: 8. The CDR3 consists of 16 residues.

This clonotype was counted at least ten times. The V and J genes are TRBV6-2 or TRBV6-3 and TRBJ1-5; 7 bases map to TRBD1. The CDR3 sequence is 15 residues long. Germline CDR1 MNHEY, CDR2 SVGEGT. V gave up 5 bases and J gave up 3 bases; unmatched junction bases: 7. CDR3 residues: CASSKTGPNNQPQHF. CDR3 nucleotides: TGTGCCAGCAGTAAGACAGGGCCCAACAATCAGCCCCAGCATTTT.

This clonotype has at least ten counts. CDR3 nucleotide sequence: TGTGCCAGCAGCCAAGAGGCTAGCGGCCAAGAGACCCAGTACTTC. Amino acid sequence: CASSQEASGQETQYF. The chain employs TRBV4-2 and TRBJ2-5, with 7 bases aligning to TRBD2. CDR1 and CDR2 (germline): LGHNA, YNFKEQ. The J segment lost 1 base and the V segment lost 0 bases, leaving 2 bases of the junction unmatched. CDR3 length: 15 amino acids.

This clonotype was seen a handful of times. The gene calls are TRBV7-8 and TRBJ1-1, with 7 nucleotides matching TRBD1. The CDR3 has 15 residues. The germline V gene has CDR1 SGHVS and CDR2 FQNEAQ. The J segment lost 4 bases and the V segment lost 3 bases, leaving 8 bases of the junction unmatched. CDR3 amino acids: CASSFGQAGGTEAFF. Written as DNA, the CDR3 is TGTGCCAGCAGCTTCGGACAGGCGGGGGGCACTGAAGCTTTCTTT.

Many counts were recorded for this clonotype. The V and J genes are TRBV5-6 and TRBJ2-2; no clear D. The CDR3 spans 12 residues. The germline V and J ends were trimmed by 3 bases and 6 bases, with 6 bases remaining between them. Looked up from germline, CDR1 is SGHDT and CDR2 is YYEEEE. CDR3 sequence (DNA): TGTGCCAGCAGCTGGAGCTCCGGGGAGCTGTTTTTT. It translates to CASSWSSGELFF.

This clonotype came up many times. The rearrangement joins TRBV12-3 or TRBV12-4 to TRBJ1-5; D call uncertain. The CDR3 runs to 14 residues. The V gene lost 0 bases and the J gene lost 4 bases, with 7 bases spanning the gap. The CDR3 here is CASSLAHLNQPQHF. The CDR3 coding sequence is TGTGCCAGCAGTTTAGCACACCTTAATCAGCCCCAGCATTTT.

This clonotype was seen many times. This chain uses TRBV6-5 with TRBJ1-2; 8 nucleotides align to TRBD1. The V segment lost 4 bases and the J segment 7 bases; nucleotides outside the gene matches: 8. The V gene's germline CDR1 is MNHEY and CDR2 SVGAGI. The CDR3 contains 14 residues. This CDR3 is CASSSSTGGGGYTF. Here the CDR3 DNA reads TGTGCCAGCAGTTCCTCCACAGGGGGAGGTGGCTACACCTTC.

The sample holds many counts of this clonotype. The DNA for the CDR3 is TGTGCCAGCAGCTCGTTGGATTTGGCTGAAGCTTTCTTT. Translating gives CASSSLDLAEAFF. The chain has TRBV5-6 and TRBJ1-1; D unresolved. In germline, CDR1 is SGHDT, CDR2 YYEEEE. V was trimmed by 3 bases and J by 6 bases, leaving 12 bases between them. The CDR3 sequence is 13 residues long.